This TCR beta chain was profiled in a study of blood T cells in healthy people across ages (dated by TCRdb to the mid-2010s). As for the study more broadly: In model experiments, template switching captured about one uniquely barcoded TCR beta cDNA molecule for every two T cells. Age-related changes in TCR beta repertoire diversity were measured in the study by deep sequencing normalized with unique cDNA molecular identifiers. The study analyzed two additional independent replicas of 1 million unique cDNA reads from the same blood draw for two donors, one aged 18 to 30 and one aged 80 or older. To avoid experimental bias, donors of different ages were distributed randomly across sequencing lanes. The donors were divided into four age groups: young (average roughly 17 years), middle-aged (around 41), aged (roughly 60) and long-lived (about 79).

The donors were 40 or so Caucasian individuals from Russia, aged 6 to 90 years, who were systemically healthy. Each donor gave ten milliliters of peripheral blood, collected into EDTA-treated Vacutainer tubes. Ficoll-Paque density-gradient centrifugation was used to isolate PBMCs, with at least 6.5 million per sample. Total RNA, at least 5 micrograms per sample, was extracted from PBMCs with Trizol reagent. The percentages of naive CD45RAhigh/CD27high T cells were determined by flow cytometry on a PBMC aliquot from every donor. With respect to this clonotype: The antigen it binds to is not known. The input lacks base qualities; no much larger clone sits a single base away.

A distance of 15 bases separates the germline ends of V and J, which lose 7 bases and 6 bases respectively. The CDR3 sequence holds 13 residues, the cysteine and phenylalanine included. Of the read, only the CDR3 DNA is kept; its 39 bases are in frame from base 1. Here is what the overall study found, with its caveats: Observed TCR beta diversity per million T cells fell roughly linearly with age, and a significant reduction was already apparent by age roughly 41. Compared with the aged group, the long-lived group had more naive CD4+ T cells, fewer expanded clones and increased TCR diversity, suggesting age selection. Total diversity estimates from one million sequenced T cells were considered lower bounds and underestimates. The percentage of naive T cells measured by flow cytometry correlated strongly with observed TCR beta diversity. Because profiling used bulk unsorted PBMCs, naive and antigen-experienced compartments could not be compared conclusively. Donor CMV infection status was unknown, potentially confounding age-related changes in expanded clonotypes.

Libraries were built with 5' RACE. A second PCR of about 6 to 12 cycles was run with a J-beta primer mix and a sample-barcoded 5' primer. Each TCR beta cDNA molecule received a unique molecular identifier from a template-switch 5' adaptor carrying 12 random nucleotides. Each sample yielded at least 3 million CDR3-containing paired-end reads. The Mint cDNA synthesis kit, primed by a TRBC-specific oligonucleotide, was used to synthesize first-strand cDNA from all RNA. All cDNA was treated with uracil-DNA glycosylase and then went through a first 18-cycle PCR with the universal primers M1SS and BC2_uni_R. The original methods were these. For normalization, 1 million high-quality reads, each with a distinct molecular identifier, were randomly selected from each sample. Reads sharing molecular identifiers were discarded rather than binned into consensus sequences. CDR3 identification, clonotype clustering and error correction used MiTCR with a Q25 quality threshold and the strictest error-elimination algorithm. A nonparametric unseen species model with Euler transformation was used to estimate lower-bound total TCR beta diversity. The raw public data were reprocessed by TCRdb itself: fastp quality trimming at Q25, MiXCR clonotype calling, in-frame beta chains only. Duplicate CDR3 protein sequences are folded into a single record with the most common DNA and genes. The V and J calls come from TCRdb's annotation, not from the publication. This sample is represented by roughly 1.9 million distinct CDR3 sequences; about two fifths of them were singletons. The ten largest make up 20% to 25% of the sample.

The rearranged chain carries TRBV12-3 or TRBV12-4 and TRBJ1-2; TRBD1 might be the D gene, on 5 matching bases. The material sequenced was blood. This clonotype was sampled from a human donor in good health. This receptor carries the CDR3 CASTLGAVDGYTF. The DNA sequence is as follows: TGTGCCAGCACCCTAGGGGCCGTGGATGGCTACACCTTC.